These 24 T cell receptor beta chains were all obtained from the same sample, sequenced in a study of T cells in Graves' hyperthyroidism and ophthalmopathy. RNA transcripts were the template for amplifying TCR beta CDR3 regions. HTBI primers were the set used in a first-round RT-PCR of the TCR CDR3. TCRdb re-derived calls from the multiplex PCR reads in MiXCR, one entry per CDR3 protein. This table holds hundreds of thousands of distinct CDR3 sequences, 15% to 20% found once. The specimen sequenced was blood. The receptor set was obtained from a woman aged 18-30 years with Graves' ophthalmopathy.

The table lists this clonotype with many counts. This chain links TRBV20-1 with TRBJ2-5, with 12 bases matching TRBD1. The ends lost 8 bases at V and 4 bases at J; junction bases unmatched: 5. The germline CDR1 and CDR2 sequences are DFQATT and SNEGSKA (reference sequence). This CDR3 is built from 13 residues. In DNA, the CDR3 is TGCAGTTCCGGGACAGGGGGCTTAGAGACCCAGTACTTC. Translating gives CSSGTGGLETQYF.

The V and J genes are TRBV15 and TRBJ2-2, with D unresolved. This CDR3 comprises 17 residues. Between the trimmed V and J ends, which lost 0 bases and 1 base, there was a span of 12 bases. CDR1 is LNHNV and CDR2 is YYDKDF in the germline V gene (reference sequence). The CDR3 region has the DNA TGTGCCACCAGCAGAGAAAGTCCCGGTATGAACACCGGGGAGCTGTTTTTT. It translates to CATSRESPGMNTGELFF.

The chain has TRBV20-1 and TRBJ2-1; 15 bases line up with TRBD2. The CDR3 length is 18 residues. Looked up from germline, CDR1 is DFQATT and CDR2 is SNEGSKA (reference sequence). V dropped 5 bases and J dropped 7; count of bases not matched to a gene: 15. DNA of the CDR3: TGCAGTGCTCAAAGGGGACTAGCGGGAGGTATCAGGGAAAATGAGCAGTTCTTC. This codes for CSAQRGLAGGIRENEQFF.

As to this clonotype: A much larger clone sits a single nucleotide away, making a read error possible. The DNA of the CDR3 is TGTGCCAGCAGTGAAAGTTGGGACACAGTCTACGAGCAGTTCTTC. It is translated as CASSESWDTVYEQFF. The chain joins TRBV2 to TRBJ2-1; weak D call: TRBD1 (6 bases). V was cut by 2 bases and J by 10 bases, with 18 bases left in between. Germline V gene sequence: CDR1 SNHLY, CDR2 FYNNEI. The CDR3 has 15 residues. Looking up the rest from reference TRBV2 and TRBJ2-1 gives the full variable domain: EPEVTQTPSHQVTQMGQEVILRCVPISNHLYFYWYRQILGQKVEFLVSFYNNEISEKSEIFDDQFSVERPDGSNFTLKIRSTKLEDSAMYFCASSESWDTVYEQFFGPGTRLTVL.

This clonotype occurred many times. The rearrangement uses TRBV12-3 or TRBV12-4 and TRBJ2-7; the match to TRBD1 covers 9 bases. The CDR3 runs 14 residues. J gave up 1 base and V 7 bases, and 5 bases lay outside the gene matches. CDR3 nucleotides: TGTGCCAGCACTTCCGGGACAGGGTCCTACGAGCAGTACTTC. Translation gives CASTSGTGSYEQYF.

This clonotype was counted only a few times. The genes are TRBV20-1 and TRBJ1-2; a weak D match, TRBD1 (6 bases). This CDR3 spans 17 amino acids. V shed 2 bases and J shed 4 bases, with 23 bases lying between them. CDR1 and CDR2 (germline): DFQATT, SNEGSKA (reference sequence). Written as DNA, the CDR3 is TGCAGTGCTAGACAACCCGTTTGGGGGGCTGGGAGCTATGGCTACACCTTC. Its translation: CSARQPVWGAGSYGYTF.

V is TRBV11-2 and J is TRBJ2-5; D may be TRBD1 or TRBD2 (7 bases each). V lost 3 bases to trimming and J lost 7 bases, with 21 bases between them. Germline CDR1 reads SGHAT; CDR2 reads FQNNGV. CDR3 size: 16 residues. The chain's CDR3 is CASSLGGGAGIRTQYF. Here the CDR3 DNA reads TGTGCCAGCAGCTTGGGAGGGGGCGCCGGGATTAGGACCCAGTACTTC.

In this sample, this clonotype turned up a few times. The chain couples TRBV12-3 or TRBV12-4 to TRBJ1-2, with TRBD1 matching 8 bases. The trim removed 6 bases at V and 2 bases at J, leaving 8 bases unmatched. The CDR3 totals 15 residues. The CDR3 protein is CASSLRDRQNYGYTF. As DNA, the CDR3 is TGTGCCAGCAGCCTCCGGGACAGGCAAAACTATGGCTACACCTTC.

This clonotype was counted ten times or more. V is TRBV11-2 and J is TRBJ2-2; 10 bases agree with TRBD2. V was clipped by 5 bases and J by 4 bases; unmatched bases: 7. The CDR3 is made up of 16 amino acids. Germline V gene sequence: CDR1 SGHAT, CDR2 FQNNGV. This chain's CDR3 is CASSRQTSGLTGELFF. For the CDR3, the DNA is TGTGCCAGCAGCCGACAGACTAGCGGGCTCACCGGGGAGCTGTTTTTT.

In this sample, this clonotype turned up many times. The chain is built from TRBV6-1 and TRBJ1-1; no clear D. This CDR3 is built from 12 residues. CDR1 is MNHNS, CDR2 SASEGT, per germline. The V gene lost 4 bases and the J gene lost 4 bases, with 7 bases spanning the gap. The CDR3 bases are TGTGCCAGCAGTGGGAAAGGCACTGAAGCTTTCTTT. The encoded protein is CASSGKGTEAFF.

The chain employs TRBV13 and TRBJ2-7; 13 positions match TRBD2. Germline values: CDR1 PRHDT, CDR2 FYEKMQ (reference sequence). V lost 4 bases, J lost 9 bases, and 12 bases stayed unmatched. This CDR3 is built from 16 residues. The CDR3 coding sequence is TGTGCCAGCAGCTCGCGGACTAGCGGGAGTCATTCGGGGCAGTACTTC. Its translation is CASSSRTSGSHSGQYF.

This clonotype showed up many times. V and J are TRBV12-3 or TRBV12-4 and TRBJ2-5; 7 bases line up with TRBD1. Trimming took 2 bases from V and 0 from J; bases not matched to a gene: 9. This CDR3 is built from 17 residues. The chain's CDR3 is CASSLYRRTGNQETQYF. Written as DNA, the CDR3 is TGTGCCAGCAGTTTATATCGGCGGACAGGCAACCAAGAGACCCAGTACTTC.

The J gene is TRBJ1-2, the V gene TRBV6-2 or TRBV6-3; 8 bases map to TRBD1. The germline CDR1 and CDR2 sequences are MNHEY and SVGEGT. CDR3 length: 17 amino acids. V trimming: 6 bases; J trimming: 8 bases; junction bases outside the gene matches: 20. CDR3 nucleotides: TGTGCCAGCAGCCAGGAGGGTAGCGACAGGGGAAGAGGAGGCTACACCTTC. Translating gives CASSQEGSDRGRGGYTF.

This CDR3 reads CASSHGTVSLGSTEAFF. CDR3 sequence (DNA): TGTGCCAGCAGCCACGGGACGGTGAGCTTAGGGAGTACTGAAGCTTTCTTT. The rearrangement uses TRBV27 and TRBJ1-1; the D gene is possibly TRBD1 (5 bases). Trimming removed 6 bases at V and 5 bases at J, with 25 bases between. Looked up from germline, CDR1 is MNHEY and CDR2 is SMNVEV (reference sequence). This CDR3 is 17 amino acids long.

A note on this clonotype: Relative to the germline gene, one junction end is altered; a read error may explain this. The CDR3 region has the DNA TGTGCCAGCAGCCTTAGCGGGAGGCTCAAAGACATTCAGTACTTC. Its protein is CASSLSGRLKDIQYF. The chain couples TRBV28 to TRBJ2-4, with TRBD2 matching over 10 bases. The V gene's germline CDR1 is MDHEN and CDR2 SYDVKM. CDR3 length: 15 amino acids. The whole variable domain, remainder taken from reference TRBV28 and TRBJ2-4, is DVKVTQSSRYLVKRTGEKVFLECVQDMDHENMFWYRQDPGLGLRLIYFSYDVKMKEKGDIPEGYSVSREKKERFSLILESASTNQTSMYLCASSLSGRLKDIQYFGAGTRLSVL.

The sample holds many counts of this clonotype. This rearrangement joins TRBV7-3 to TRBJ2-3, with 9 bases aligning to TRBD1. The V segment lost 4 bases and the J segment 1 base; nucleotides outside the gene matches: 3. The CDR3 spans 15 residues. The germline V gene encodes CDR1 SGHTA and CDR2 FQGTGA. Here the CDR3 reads CASSSGTGRTDTQYF. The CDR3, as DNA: TGTGCCAGCAGCTCCGGGACAGGGCGCACAGATACGCAGTATTTT. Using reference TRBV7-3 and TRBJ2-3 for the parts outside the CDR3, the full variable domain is GAGVSQTPSNKVTEKGKYVELRCDPISGHTALYWYRQSLGQGPEFLIYFQGTGAADDSGLPNDRFFAVRPEGSVSTLKIQRTERGDSAVYLCASSSGTGRTDTQYFGPGTRLTVL.

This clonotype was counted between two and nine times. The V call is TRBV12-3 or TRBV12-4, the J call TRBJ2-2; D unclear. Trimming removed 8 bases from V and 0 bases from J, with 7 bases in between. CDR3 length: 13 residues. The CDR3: CASPAANTGELFF. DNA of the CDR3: TGTGCCAGCCCGGCAGCGAACACCGGGGAGCTGTTTTTT.

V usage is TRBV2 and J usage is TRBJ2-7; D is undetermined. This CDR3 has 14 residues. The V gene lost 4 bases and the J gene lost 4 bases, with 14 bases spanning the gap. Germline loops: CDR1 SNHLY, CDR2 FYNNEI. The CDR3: CASSGLASVYEQYF. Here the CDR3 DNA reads TGTGCCAGCAGTGGTTTGGCCAGTGTTTACGAGCAGTACTTC.

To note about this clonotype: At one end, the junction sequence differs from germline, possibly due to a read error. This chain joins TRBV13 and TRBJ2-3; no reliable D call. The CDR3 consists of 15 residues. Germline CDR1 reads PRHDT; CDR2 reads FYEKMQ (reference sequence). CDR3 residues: CASGLGTSSTDTQYF. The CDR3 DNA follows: TGCGCCAGTGGGCTTGGAACCTCTAGCACAGATACGCAGTATTTT.

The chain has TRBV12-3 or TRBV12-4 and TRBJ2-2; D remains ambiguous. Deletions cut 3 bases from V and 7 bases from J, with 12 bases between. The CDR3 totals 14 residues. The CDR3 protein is CASSLSQTGGELFF. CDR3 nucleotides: TGTGCCAGCAGTTTGAGTCAGACTGGCGGGGAGCTGTTTTTT.

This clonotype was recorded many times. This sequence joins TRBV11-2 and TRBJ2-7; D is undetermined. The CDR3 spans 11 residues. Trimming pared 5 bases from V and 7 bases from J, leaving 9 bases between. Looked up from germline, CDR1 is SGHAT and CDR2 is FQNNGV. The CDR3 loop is CASSTNWEQYF. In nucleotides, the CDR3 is TGTGCCAGCAGCACCAACTGGGAGCAGTACTTC.

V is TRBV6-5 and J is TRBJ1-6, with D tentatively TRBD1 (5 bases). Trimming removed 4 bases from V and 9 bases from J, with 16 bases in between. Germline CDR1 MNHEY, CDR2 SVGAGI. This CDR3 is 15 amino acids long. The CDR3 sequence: CASSSSQGAGSPLHF. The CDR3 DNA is TGTGCCAGCAGTTCCTCCCAGGGCGCGGGTTCACCCCTCCACTTT.

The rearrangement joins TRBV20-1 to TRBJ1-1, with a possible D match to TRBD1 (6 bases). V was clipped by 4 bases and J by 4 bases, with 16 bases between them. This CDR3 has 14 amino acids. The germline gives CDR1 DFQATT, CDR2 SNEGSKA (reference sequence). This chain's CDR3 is CSATFGGRSTEAFF. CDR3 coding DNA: TGCAGTGCTACCTTTGGGGGGCGGAGCACTGAAGCTTTCTTT.

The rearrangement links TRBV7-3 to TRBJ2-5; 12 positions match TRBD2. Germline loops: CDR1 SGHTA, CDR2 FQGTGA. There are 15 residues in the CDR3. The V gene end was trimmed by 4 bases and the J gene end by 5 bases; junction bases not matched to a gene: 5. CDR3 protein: CASSSSGGVGETQYF. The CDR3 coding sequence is TGTGCCAGCAGCTCTAGCGGGGGGGTGGGGGAGACCCAGTACTTC.